The next 9 T cell receptor beta chains were all read from a single sample in a study of T cells in localized non-small cell lung cancer (dated by TCRdb to about 2020). The library was made by the immunoSEQ multiplex PCR assay. TCRdb took over this immuneACCESS table, retaining in-frame rearrangements with V and J assigned. Such tables are incomplete; in checked studies, under half of the missing clones stem from an unresolved V gene, and the remainder is unexplained. The sample table lists tens of thousands of clones, 88% of them with a count of one. Jointly, the top ten make up 20% to 25% of the sample. Source: peripheral blood, taken before any cancer treatment. The receptors originated from a woman aged 40 to 75 with stage I squamous cell lung carcinoma.

The chain has TRBV5-1 and TRBJ2-4; 10 nucleotides line up with TRBD1. The germline gives CDR1 SGHRS, CDR2 YFSETQ. After removal of 3 bases from V and 9 bases from J, the junction contained 9 bases not matched to a gene. This CDR3 spans 15 amino acids. CDR3 protein: CASSSGQGYGGIQYF. CDR3 sequence (DNA): TGCGCCAGCAGCTCGGGACAGGGGTACGGGGGCATTCAGTACTTC.

This chain joins TRBV6-6 and TRBJ2-4; possibly TRBD1 for D (6 bases). CDR1 is MNHNY, CDR2 SVGAGI, per germline (reference sequence). Trimming took off 2 bases at V and 1 base at J, with 9 bases between the two ends. This CDR3 spans 15 amino acids. The CDR3 nucleotides are TGTGCCAGCAGTTACCTAACAGGGGCCAAAAACATTCAGTACTTC. The encoded protein is CASSYLTGAKNIQYF.

The chain links TRBV5-5 to TRBJ2-3, with D hard to call. Trimming removed 3 bases from V and 5 bases from J, with 7 bases in between. Per the germline V gene, CDR1 is SGHKS and CDR2 is YYEKEE (reference sequence). The CDR3 sequence is 12 residues long. This chain's CDR3 is CASSSPKDTQYF. The CDR3 DNA follows: TGTGCCAGCAGCTCTCCCAAAGATACGCAGTATTTT.

The rearrangement uses TRBV10-3 and TRBJ1-2; 7 bases align to TRBD1. CDR3 length: 14 amino acids. Germline loops: CDR1 ENHRY, CDR2 SYGVKD. V shed 0 bases and J 7 bases; nucleotides not matched to a gene: 5. The CDR3 loop reads CAISESGQMSGYTF. CDR3 in DNA: TGTGCCATCAGTGAGTCGGGACAGATGAGTGGCTACACCTTC.

This chain joins TRBV5-6 and TRBJ1-3, with TRBD1 matching 7 bases. CDR1 is SGHDT and CDR2 is YYEEEE in the germline V gene. The CDR3 contains 14 residues. Unmatched junction bases numbered 1, after V lost 4 bases and J lost 0 bases. This CDR3 is CASSRDSSGNTIYF. DNA of the CDR3: TGTGCCAGCAGCCGGGACAGCTCTGGAAACACCATATATTTT.

This chain uses TRBV5-1 with TRBJ2-3, with unresolved D. This CDR3 has 12 amino acids. Trimming removed 3 bases from V and 0 bases from J, with 2 bases in between. Germline lookup yields CDR1 SGHRS and CDR2 YFSETQ. The CDR3 protein is CASSYSTDTQYF. The CDR3, as DNA: TGCGCCAGCAGCTATAGCACAGATACGCAGTATTTT.

The J gene is TRBJ1-4, the V gene TRBV18, with D hard to call. This CDR3 comprises 16 residues. V was pared by 2 bases and J by 2 bases, with 12 bases between. The germline gives CDR1 KGHSH, CDR2 LQKENI. CDR3 nucleotides: TGTGCCAGCTCACCAACGATAGCGACCACTAATGAAAAACTGTTTTTT. As protein: CASSPTIATTNEKLFF.

The J gene is TRBJ1-5, the V gene TRBV5-1, with D unresolved. From germline, CDR1 is SGHRS and CDR2 YFSETQ. This CDR3 is built from 15 residues. V lost 3 bases, J lost 0 bases, and 10 bases lay in between. CDR3 loop: CASSSRQYSNQPQHF. The CDR3 nucleotides are TGCGCCAGCAGCTCACGGCAGTATAGCAATCAGCCCCAGCATTTT.

V and J are TRBV4-1 and TRBJ1-4; 10 nucleotides match TRBD1. The V segment lost 1 base and the J segment 7 bases; nucleotides outside the gene matches: 6. There are 16 residues in the CDR3. CDR1 MGHRA and CDR2 YSYEKL come from the germline V gene. The CDR3 is CASSQVGQGVREKLFF. The CDR3 nucleotides read TGCGCCAGCAGCCAAGTCGGACAGGGGGTCCGTGAAAAACTGTTTTTT.